Below are 2 T cell receptor beta chains sequenced from a single sample in a study of blood T cell repertoires in COVID-19. Some clones are missing from TCRdb's copy, which holds only in-frame ones; the method was immunoSEQ multiplex PCR. The data contain approximately 140,000 clones, just under 90% of them singletons. Sequenced input: peripheral blood. The receptors derive from a woman between 40 and 55 years old with acute or convalescent COVID-19.

The CDR3 loop reads CASSPGTDTQYF. The CDR3 DNA follows: TGTGCCAGCAGCCCAGGCACAGATACGCAGTATTTT. This chain links TRBV7-8 with TRBJ2-3, with D hard to call. Germline V gives CDR1 SGHVS, CDR2 FQNEAQ. The length of the CDR3 is 12 residues. Trimming removed 5 bases at V and 1 base at J, with 4 bases between.

CDR3 nucleotides: TGCGCCAGCAGCCATCGACAGAGCTCCTATAATTCACCCCTCCACTTT. This translates into CASSHRQSSYNSPLHF. The rearrangement joins TRBV4-1 to TRBJ1-6; a weak D match, TRBD1 (5 bases). V was shortened by 3 bases and J by 0 bases, with 9 bases between the two germline ends. Germline V gives CDR1 MGHRA, CDR2 YSYEKL. The CDR3 spans 16 residues.